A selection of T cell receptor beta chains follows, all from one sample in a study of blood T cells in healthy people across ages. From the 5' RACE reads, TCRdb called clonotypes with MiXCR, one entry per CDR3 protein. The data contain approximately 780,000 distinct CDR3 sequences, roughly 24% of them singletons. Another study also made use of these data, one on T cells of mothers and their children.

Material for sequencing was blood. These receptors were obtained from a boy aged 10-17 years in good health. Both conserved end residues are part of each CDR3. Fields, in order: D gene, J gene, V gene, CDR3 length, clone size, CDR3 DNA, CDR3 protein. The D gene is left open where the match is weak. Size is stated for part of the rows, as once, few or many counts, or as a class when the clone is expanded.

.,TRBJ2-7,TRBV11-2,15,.,TGTGCCAGCAGCTCCGCCGGCGGCAGGGACCACGAGCAGTACTTC,CASSSAGGRDHEQYF
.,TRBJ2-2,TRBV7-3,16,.,TGTGCCAGCAGCCCCGGTGGGGGGATGAACACCGGGGAGCTGTTTTTT,CASSPGGGMNTGELFF
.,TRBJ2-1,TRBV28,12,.,TGTGCCAGCAGCCTTCTGGAGACAGAGCAGTTCTTC,CASSLLETEQFF
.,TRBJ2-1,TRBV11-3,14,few,TGTGCCAGCAGCTCTCGAGGGGGAGGGGGGGGACAGTTCTTC,CASSSRGGGGGQFF
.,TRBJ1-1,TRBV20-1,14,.,TGCAGTGCCTTGCCCCGGGGGAGGAACACTGAAGCTTTCTTT,CSALPRGRNTEAFF
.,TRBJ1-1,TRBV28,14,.,TGTGCCAGCATCCCGGATGGGAGGAACGCTGAAGCTTTCTTT,CASIPDGRNAEAFF
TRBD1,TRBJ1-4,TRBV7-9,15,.,TGTGCCAGCAGCACACCCGGGACAGTAAATGAAAAACTGTTTTTT,CASSTPGTVNEKLFF
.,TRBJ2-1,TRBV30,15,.,TGTGCCTGGAGTGTAACCGGACTAATCTACAATGAGCAGTTCTTC,CAWSVTGLIYNEQFF
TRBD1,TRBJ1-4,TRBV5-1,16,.,TGCGCCAGCAGCTTGGGGACAGGGGGCAAAGTTGAAAAACTGTTTTTT,CASSLGTGGKVEKLFF
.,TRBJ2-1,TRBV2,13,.,TGTGCCAGCAGCGGACCGGGAAGCAATGAGCAGTTCTTC,CASSGPGSNEQFF
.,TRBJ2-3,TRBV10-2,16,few,TGCGCCAGCAGAATCGATGTGGGTTCGAGAACAGATACGCAGTATTTT,CASRIDVGSRTDTQYF
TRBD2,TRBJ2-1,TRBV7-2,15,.,TGTGCCAGCATCACGGGACTAGCGGGGTTTAATGAGCAGTTCTTC,CASITGLAGFNEQFF
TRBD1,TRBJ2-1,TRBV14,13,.,TGTGCCAGCAGCCGATCAGGGGGCCGAGAGCAGTTCTTC,CASSRSGGREQFF
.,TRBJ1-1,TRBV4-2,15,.,TGTGCCAGCAGCCCTAAAGGGGCCAGGGGTACTGAAGCTTTCTTT,CASSPKGARGTEAFF
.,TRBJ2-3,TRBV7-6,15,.,TGTGCCAGCAGCTTAAAGCGGTCTAGCACAGATACGCAGTATTTT,CASSLKRSSTDTQYF
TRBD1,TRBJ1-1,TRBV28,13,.,TGTGCCAGCAGGAACAGGGGGGGAACTGAAGCTTTCTTT,CASRNRGGTEAFF
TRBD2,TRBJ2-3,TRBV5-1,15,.,TGCGCCAGCAGCACCGGACTAGCAGGAACAGATACGCAGTATTTT,CASSTGLAGTDTQYF
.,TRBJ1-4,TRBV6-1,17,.,TGTGCCAGCAGTGAGTTTAACAGGGAGGCAACTAATGAAAAACTGTTTTTT,CASSEFNREATNEKLFF
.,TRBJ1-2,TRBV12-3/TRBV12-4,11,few,TGTGCCAGCAGAGGGGGGGGTAGCTACACCTTC,CASRGGGSYTF
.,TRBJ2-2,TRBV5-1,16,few,TGCGCCAGCAGCTTGGATTCGGGGCCCGGGACCGGGGAGCTGTTTTTT,CASSLDSGPGTGELFF
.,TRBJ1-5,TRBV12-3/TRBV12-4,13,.,TGTGCCAGCAGTTTCGTGAGCAATCAGCCCCAGCATTTT,CASSFVSNQPQHF
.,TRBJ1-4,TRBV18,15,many,TGTGCCAGCTCACCGGAATGGGCGGGTAATGAAAAACTGTTTTTT,CASSPEWAGNEKLFF
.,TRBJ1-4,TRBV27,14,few,TGTGCCAGCGGCGGACAGAAATTTAATGAAAAACTGTTTTTT,CASGGQKFNEKLFF
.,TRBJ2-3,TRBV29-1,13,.,TGCAGCGCCTCATCATCTAGCACGGATACGCAGTATTTT,CSASSSSTDTQYF
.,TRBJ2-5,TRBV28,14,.,TGTGCCAGCAATTTAGGAGGGTACCAAGAGACCCAGTACTTC,CASNLGGYQETQYF
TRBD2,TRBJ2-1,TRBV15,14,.,TGTGCCACCAGCAGTGGGGACTACCGCGGCGAGCAGTTCTTC,CATSSGDYRGEQFF